Each of the 8 T cell receptor beta chains below was sequenced from the same sample in a study of beta chain features in type 1 diabetes. Expressed TCRB transcripts were sequenced, since all the RNA that had been isolated was reverse transcribed. Here immunoSEQ multiplex PCR was the method, and the copy in TCRdb shows in-frame clones only, minus some. The top ten clones hold approximately 7% of a sample with about 320,000 clones, approximately 15% of them seen once. The specimen sequenced was central memory CD4+ T cells from blood. The receptor source for this set is a young man in good health.

The table lists this clone with a few counts. The chain employs TRBV4-3 and TRBJ1-1; the D is unclear. The CDR3 is 13 residues long. The germline CDR1 and CDR2 sequences are LGHNA and YSLEER. V lost 0 bases and J lost 9, with 11 bases in between. CDR3 region: CASSQDAHAQAFF. CDR3 in DNA: TGCGCCAGCAGCCAAGATGCGCACGCCCAAGCTTTCTTT.

CDR3 sequence (DNA): TGTGCCAGCAGCTATCTAGCGGGGCACCAAGAGACCCAGTACTTC. Translation gives CASSYLAGHQETQYF. The V and J genes are TRBV5-5 and TRBJ2-5, with 9 bases matching TRBD2. V gave up 3 bases and J gave up 0 bases; unmatched junction bases: 3. CDR1 and CDR2 (germline): SGHKS, YYEKEE (reference sequence). This CDR3 spans 15 amino acids.

The table lists this clone with a few counts. CDR3 DNA sequence: TGTGCCAGCAGCCGCAGGACAGGGGTGGATGAAAAACTGTTTTTT. Its translation: CASSRRTGVDEKLFF. V usage is TRBV11-3 and J usage is TRBJ1-4; 9 bases map to TRBD1. The V segment lost 5 bases and the J segment 6 bases; nucleotides outside the gene matches: 7. CDR1 SGHNT and CDR2 YENEEA come from the germline V gene. This CDR3 is 15 amino acids long.

This clone has only a few counts. V is TRBV7-2 and J is TRBJ2-1, with D perhaps TRBD2 (5 bases). The CDR3 is 17 amino acids. The V and J ends lost 0 bases and 5 bases respectively, with 17 bases between them. The germline V gene has CDR1 SGHTA and CDR2 FQGNSA. This CDR3 reads CASSLAFWRLSNNEQFF. The CDR3, as DNA: TGTGCCAGCAGCTTAGCGTTTTGGCGACTATCCAACAATGAGCAGTTCTTC.

This chain links TRBV6-1 with TRBJ1-6; D call uncertain. CDR1 and CDR2 (germline): MNHNS, SASEGT. The CDR3 contains 16 residues. V was clipped by 0 bases and J by 3 bases, with 9 bases between them. CDR3: CASSEAFGVYNSPLHF. CDR3 DNA: TGTGCCAGCAGTGAAGCATTTGGTGTCTATAATTCACCCCTCCACTTT.

Of note for this clone: The junction differs from germline at one of its ends, possibly a read error. The chain is built from TRBV5-4 and TRBJ2-3; 7 bases map to TRBD1. The CDR3 loop spans 13 amino acids. Per the germline V gene, CDR1 is SGHNT and CDR2 is YYREEE (reference sequence). The CDR3 coding sequence is TGCGCCAGCAGCAGACAGGGTGGAGATACGCAGTATTTT. Translation gives CASSRQGGDTQYF.

The chain links TRBV6-6 to TRBJ2-7, with 10 nucleotides matching TRBD1. The CDR3 consists of 13 residues. Trimming took 8 bases from V and 6 from J; bases not matched to a gene: 7. Germline V lookup: CDR1 MNHNY, CDR2 SVGAGI (reference sequence). CDR3 nucleotide sequence: TGTGCCAGCCAGACCGGGACAGGGGCCGAGCAGTACGTC. Translation gives CASQTGTGAEQYV.

This clone occurred a few times. V and J are TRBV2 and TRBJ2-5; a possible D gene is TRBD1 (6 bases). The CDR3 loop spans 12 amino acids. Trimming took 10 bases from V and 4 from J, leaving 13 bases between them. Germline V lookup: CDR1 SNHLY, CDR2 FYNNEI. For the CDR3, the DNA is TGTGCCACCAACAGGGTCGGAGAGACCCAGTACTTC. Its translation: CATNRVGETQYF. The full variable domain, its missing parts supplied by reference TRBV2 and TRBJ2-5, is EPEVTQTPSHQVTQMGQEVILRCVPISNHLYFYWYRQILGQKVEFLVSFYNNEISEKSEIFDDQFSVERPDGSNFTLKIRSTKLEDSAMYFCATNRVGETQYFGPGTRLLVL.